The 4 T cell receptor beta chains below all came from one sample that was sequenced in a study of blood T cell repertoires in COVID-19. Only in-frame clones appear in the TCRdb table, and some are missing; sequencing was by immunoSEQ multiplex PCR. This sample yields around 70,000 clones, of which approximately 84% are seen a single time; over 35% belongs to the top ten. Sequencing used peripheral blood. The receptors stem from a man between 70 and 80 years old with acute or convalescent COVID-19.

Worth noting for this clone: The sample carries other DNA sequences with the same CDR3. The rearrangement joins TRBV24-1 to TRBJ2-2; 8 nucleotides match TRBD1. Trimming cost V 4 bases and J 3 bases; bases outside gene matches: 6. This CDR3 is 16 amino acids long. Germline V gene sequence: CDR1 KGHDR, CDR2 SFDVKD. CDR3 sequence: CATSDPGQGDTGELFF. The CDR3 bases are TGTGCCACCAGTGACCCCGGACAGGGAGACACCGGGGAGCTGTTTTTT.

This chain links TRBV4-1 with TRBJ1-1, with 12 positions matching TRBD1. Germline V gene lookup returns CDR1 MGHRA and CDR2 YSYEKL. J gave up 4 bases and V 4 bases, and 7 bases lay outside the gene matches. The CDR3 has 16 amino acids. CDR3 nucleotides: TGCGCCAGCAGCCGCCCGGGACAGGGGGCTGGCACTGAAGCTTTCTTT. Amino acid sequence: CASSRPGQGAGTEAFF.

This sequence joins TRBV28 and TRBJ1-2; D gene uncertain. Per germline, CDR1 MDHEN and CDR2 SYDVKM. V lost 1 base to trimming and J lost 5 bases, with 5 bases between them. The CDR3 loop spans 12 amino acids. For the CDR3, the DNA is TGTGCCAGCAGTTTATTACTTTATGGCTACACCTTC. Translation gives CASSLLLYGYTF.

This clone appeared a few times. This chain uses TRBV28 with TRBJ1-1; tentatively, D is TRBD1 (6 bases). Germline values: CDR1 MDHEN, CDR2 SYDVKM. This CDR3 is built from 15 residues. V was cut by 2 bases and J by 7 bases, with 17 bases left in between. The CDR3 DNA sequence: TGTGCCAGCAGTTTAGGGGGCAGGTCTGCGAGTGAAGCTTTCTTT. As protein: CASSLGGRSASEAFF.